This T cell receptor beta chain was retrieved from a study of Japanese encephalitis immunity and Zika vaccine responses (dated by TCRdb to about 2021). Regarding the research as a whole: Each included participant got alum-adjuvanted ZPIV three times, at weeks 0, 4 and 28, with every dose being 5.0 ug. For stimulation, either ZIKV structural-protein peptide pools divided into flavivirus-conserved and non-conserved sets were used, or JEV or YFV peptides matching the pre-vaccination. The study asked whether earlier vaccination against Japanese encephalitis virus (JEV) or yellow fever virus (YFV) shaped CD4 T cell responses to the Zika vaccine. ZIKV peptides were 15-mers overlapping by 11 residues, selected for NetMHCpan/NetMHCII-predicted epitopes with affinity below 50 nM. For TCR sequencing, over 5 representative participants were chosen from each pre-vaccination group, with samples at week 0 (after pre-vaccination, before ZPIV) and week 52. TCR repertoires from a few flavivirus-naive individuals were also analyzed at weeks 2, 6 and 52 after the start of ZPIV vaccination. Roughly 13 participants were given two doses of JEV vaccine (IXIARO) 28 days apart, two to three months before the first ZPIV dose. Twelve participants received one dose of YFV vaccine (YF-VAX) before ZPIV, and some ten participants were flavivirus-naive.

After labeling with CellTrace CFSE, PBMCs were cultured for around six days in RPMI containing roughly 8% human serum along with peptide pools, each at about 0.98 ug/mL. On a BD FACSAria, proliferating CD4 T cells were sorted without fixation as live CD56-CD19-CD16-CD3+CD4+ CFSE-low cells. The enrolled adults were healthy, and microneutralization screening showed them to be seronegative for ZIKV, JEV, YFV, DENV and WNV. The samples were taken from a phase 1, double-blinded, randomized, placebo-controlled trial testing an alum-adjuvanted Zika purified-inactivated virus (ZPIV) vaccine. Peripheral blood mononuclear cells were isolated by standard procedure and were kept frozen in liquid nitrogen until use. Study-wide conclusions, independent of this receptor: CD8 T cell responses to ZIKV peptide pools were of very low magnitude and seen in only a few individuals. The individual peptides behind the cross-reactive responses were not identified because limits on sample size made peptide-pool deconvolution impossible. Samples clustered by participant with no similarity between individuals, suggesting no public TCRs were detected. Compared with YFV-pre-vaccinated donors, JEV-pre-vaccinated donors had higher repertoire similarity across time-points and stimulations, indicating that more clonotypes were common to ZIKV and JEV stimulation. Rather than the whole vaccinated cohort, the analysis covered just a subset of trial participants, namely those who received three doses and had adequate samples. After ZPIV, repertoire richness of CD4 T cells responding to conserved ZIKV epitopes significantly decreased in JEV-pre-vaccinated donors.

The library was obtained by 5' RACE. Before sequencing, TCRbeta libraries were pooled in proportion to the sorted cell numbers of each library. Total RNA from sorted cells was extracted with RNAzol RT, and cDNA was made with an oligo(dT) primer and a template-switching oligo. The TCRbeta V-CDR3-J region was PCR-amplified with Kapa HiFi using a SMARTer oligo primer and a TCRbeta constant-region primer. Illumina adaptors and sample-specific index barcodes were added in a second PCR, followed by HighPrep bead cleanup and Bioanalyzer confirmation of a band of roughly 650 bp. The libraries were sequenced on an Illumina MiSeq using 2x151 bp paired-end reads. Turning to the authors' computational methods: An in-house Java program demultiplexed the reads, and MiXCR assigned TCRbeta annotations and counted clonotypes. Repertoire overlap was assessed with Morisita-Horn indices from the R package vegan, and UPGMA clustering and Circos plots of recurring clonotypes were generated. Shannon diversity and richness were normalized to the highest possible value given the input cell numbers, yielding values from 0 to 1. CDR3beta sequences were aligned using MUSCLE, distances were calculated using SeqinR, and multidimensional scaling was plotted in R. The public reads were reanalyzed by TCRdb: fastp trimming at Q25, MiXCR alignment, in-frame beta chains only. Under each unique CDR3 protein, matching rows form one entry showing the most common genes and DNA. These V and J calls rely on TCRdb rather than the paper's analysis. The sample has roughly 210 distinct CDR3 sequences on record, more than 10% of them singletons. Approximately 30% of the sample goes to the ten largest clones.

This clonotype is deemed medium-sized (0.01 to 0.1%). Within one base of it there is no much larger clone, and no base qualities were kept. CDR1 and CDR2 were assigned from the germline V gene as MNHEY and SVGEGT. There are 14 amino acids in the CDR3, from cysteine to phenylalanine inclusive. The retained sequence is limited to the CDR3, 42 bases, with the frame set at the first base. V and J are truncated by 3 bases and 3 bases respectively, leaving an intervening sequence of 11 bases. The clonotype comes from an adult woman who received an inactivated Zika virus vaccine. This specimen was antigen-activated CD4+ T cells from blood, cultured, taken during a Zika inactivated vaccine study. The sequence links TRBV6-2 or TRBV6-3 to TRBJ1-1; the best D guess is TRBD1, with 6 bases matching. CDR3 loop: CASSYVNRDTEAFF. The DNA sequence is as follows: TGTGCCAGCAGTTATGTGAACAGGGACACTGAAGCTTTCTTT.